This entry describes one T cell receptor (beta chain). The V gene's germline CDR1 is LNHNV and CDR2 YYDKDF (reference sequence). Between the trimmed V and J ends, which lost 4 bases and 3 bases, there was a span of 12 bases. The CDR3 sequence is 15 residues long. Residents of 24 US areas, aged about 18 to 100 years, made up the participants. Cohort allocation depended upon clinical history that participants reported. The source of the sample is a study of blood T cell repertoires in COVID-19. On the study more broadly: T cells, B-cell-depleted T cells, or PBMCs provided the cDNA or gDNA that served as material.

The data were produced by immunoSEQ multiplex PCR, yet TCRdb's version contains in-frame clones alone and is incomplete. The sample lists fewer than 350,000 clones, 80% to 90% occurring once. The gene calls are TRBV15 and TRBJ2-2; D perhaps matches TRBD1 (6 bases). What was sequenced was PBMCs or T cells enriched from blood (not recorded which). The receptor's source is a woman aged 25 to 39 with acute COVID-19. For the CDR3, the DNA is TGTGCCACCAGCACTATGGACAGATACACCGGGGAGCTGTTTTTT. Protein sequence: CATSTMDRYTGELFF.